Following are 6 T cell receptor beta chains from one sample sequenced in a study of regulatory T cells in long-lasting Graves disease. Time point reported: persistent/refractory GD, antithyroid drugs over 5 years with positive TRAb. Generation of the TCR library employed RNA extracted from PBMCs. The TCR beta library used iRepertoire HTBI primers with Arm-PCR amplification of CDR3. TCRdb processed the multiplex PCR reads anew with MiXCR; each CDR3 protein has one entry. This sample has approximately 380,000 distinct CDR3 sequences; around 21% occur once, and the top ten carry roughly 20%. The sequencing used peripheral blood mononuclear cells (PBMCs), collected when the disease was refractory, from a patient treated with antithyroid drugs. These receptors were collected from a female donor with Graves disease.

This clonotype was observed at least ten times. V gene TRBV5-1 combines with J gene TRBJ1-2; D is possibly TRBD1 (5 bases). CDR3 length equals 14 residues. V lost 4 bases, J lost 5 bases, and 15 bases lay in between. Germline lookup yields CDR1 SGHRS and CDR2 YFSETQ. The CDR3 DNA reads as TGCGCCAGCAGCCCATCGGGACCGTTTTATGGCTACACCTTC. Encoded protein: CASSPSGPFYGYTF. The whole variable domain, remainder taken from reference TRBV5-1 and TRBJ1-2, is KAGVTQTPRYLIKTRGQQVTLSCSPISGHRSVSWYQQTPGQGLQFLFEYFSETQRNKGNFPGRFSGRQFSNSRSEMNVSTLELGDSALYLCASSPSGPFYGYTFGSGTRLTVV.

In this sample, this clonotype turned up a few times. This rearrangement joins TRBV30 to TRBJ1-1; tentative D call: TRBD1 (5 bases). The CDR3 totals 13 residues. Trimming left V 0 bases short and J 10 bases short, with 15 bases between. The germline V gene encodes CDR1 GTSNPN and CDR2 SVGIG (reference sequence). CDR3 amino acids: CAWSVRDPGAAFF. The DNA of the CDR3 is TGTGCCTGGAGTGTTAGGGATCCCGGGGCAGCTTTCTTT.

In its sample, this clonotype was seen many times. The rearrangement joins TRBV5-5 to TRBJ1-1, with a weak D call TRBD1 (5 bases). This CDR3 has 15 residues. Trimming removed 4 bases at V and 1 base at J, with 14 bases between. The germline CDR1 and CDR2 sequences are SGHKS and YYEKEE (reference sequence). CDR3 amino acids: CASSTGHSGNTEAFF. The CDR3 DNA follows: TGTGCCAGCAGCACCGGACATTCAGGGAACACTGAAGCTTTCTTT.

This clonotype has a count of ten or more. The chain is built from TRBV2 and TRBJ2-7, with D unresolved. The CDR3 runs 13 residues. Trimming removed 1 base from V and 7 bases from J, with 11 bases in between. Germline V gene lookup returns CDR1 SNHLY and CDR2 FYNNEI. CDR3 loop: CASSEVSLLEQYF. The CDR3 bases are TGTGCCAGCAGTGAAGTAAGTTTGTTGGAGCAGTACTTC.

Comment on this clonotype: A single base separates this from a much larger clone, so it may be a read error. Given the absence of the conserved phenylalanine or tryptophan at the CDR3 end, a read error is likely. The rearrangement joins TRBV20-1 to TRBJ1-1; D remains ambiguous. The CDR3 consists of 10 residues. Germline values: CDR1 DFQATT, CDR2 SNEGSKA (reference sequence). Trimming removed 6 bases at V and 2 bases at J, with 4 bases between. The CDR3 sequence is CSAANTEAFS. The DNA of the CDR3 is TGCAGTGCAGCTAACACTGAAGCTTTCTCT.

This clonotype was found many times. The CDR3 nucleotides are TGTGCCAGCAGCTTAGGGCAACCGGGACTAGCGGACACCGGGGAGCTGTTTTTT. This codes for CASSLGQPGLADTGELFF. The chain is built from TRBV11-2 and TRBJ2-2; 11 nucleotides align to TRBD2. The V gene's germline CDR1 is SGHAT and CDR2 FQNNGV. V lost 1 base, J lost 3 bases, and 7 bases stayed unmatched. CDR3 size: 18 residues. Full variable domain (remainder filled in from reference TRBV11-2 and TRBJ2-2): EAGVAQSPRYKIIEKRQSVAFWCNPISGHATLYWYQQILGQGPKLLIQFQNNGVVDDSQLPKDRFSAERLKGVDSTLKIQPAKLEDSAVYLCASSLGQPGLADTGELFFGEGSRLTVL.